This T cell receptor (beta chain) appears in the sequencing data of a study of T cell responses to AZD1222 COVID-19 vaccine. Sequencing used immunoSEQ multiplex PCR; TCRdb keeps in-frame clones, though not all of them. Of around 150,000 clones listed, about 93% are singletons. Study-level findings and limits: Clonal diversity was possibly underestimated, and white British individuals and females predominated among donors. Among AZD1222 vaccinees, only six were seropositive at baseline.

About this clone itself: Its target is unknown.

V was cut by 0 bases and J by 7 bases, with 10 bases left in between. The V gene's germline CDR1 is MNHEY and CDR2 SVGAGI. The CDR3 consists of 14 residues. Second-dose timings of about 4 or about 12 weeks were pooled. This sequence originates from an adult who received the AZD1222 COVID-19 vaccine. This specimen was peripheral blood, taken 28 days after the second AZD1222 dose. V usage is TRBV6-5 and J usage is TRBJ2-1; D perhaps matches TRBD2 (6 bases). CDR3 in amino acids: CASSYSRETNEQFF. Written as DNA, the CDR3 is TGTGCCAGCAGTTACTCCCGGGAGACGAATGAGCAGTTCTTC.